The clone carrying this T cell receptor (beta chain) appeared a few times. As yet, its antigen is unknown. It was uncontrolled infection, other autoimmune disease, pregnancy or lactation that excluded patients. The PBMCs had their origin in 7.5 to 10 ml of fresh peripheral blood. This specimen comes from a study of T cells in Graves' hyperthyroidism and ophthalmopathy. Study-level points and caveats: Before onset, ophthalmopathy was predicted by the model a median around 6.2 months earlier.

It was RNA transcripts that yielded the amplified TCR beta CDR3 regions. HTBI primers drove first-round RT-PCR of the TCR CDR3. TCRdb passed the multiplex PCR reads through MiXCR, listing each CDR3 protein once. Of some 490,000 distinct CDR3 sequences listed, about 16% are singletons. The CDR3 length is 11 residues. Trimming removed 11 bases from V and 8 bases from J, with 10 bases in between. Germline CDR1 and CDR2: MNHNS and SASEGT. The sequencing input was blood. The sequence derives from a woman in her twenties or thirties with Graves' ophthalmopathy. V usage is TRBV6-1 and J usage is TRBJ1-6; D not resolved. CDR3 protein: CAGTSDSPLHF. The CDR3, as DNA: TGTGCCGGCACAAGCGATTCACCCCTCCACTTT.